One sample yielded the 5 T cell receptor beta chains listed below, sequenced in a study of cytomegalovirus exposure and HLA in healthy donors. PCR involved 60 Vbeta and 13 Jbeta primers. Repertoires were generated with immunoSEQ multiplex PCR, while TCRdb's copy carries only in-frame clones and drops some. This table holds roughly 150,000 clones, 65% to 90% found once. Sequencing was done on a sample of PBMCs. The receptor source for this set is a female donor in good health and CMV-seronegative.

The chain recombines TRBV6-4 with TRBJ2-1; 8 nucleotides align to TRBD2. The CDR3 runs to 16 residues. The junction had 7 bases not matched to a gene; V was cut back by 0 bases and J by 6 bases. Germline CDR1 reads MRHNA; CDR2 reads SNTAGT. CDR3 in DNA: TGTGCCAGCAGTGACTCGAACGGGAGGGCCCGCAATGAGCAGTTCTTC. Encoded protein: CASSDSNGRARNEQFF.

The rearrangement joins TRBV7-9 to TRBJ2-1, with 12 positions matching TRBD2. In germline, CDR1 is SEHNR, CDR2 FQNEAQ (reference sequence). The V gene end was trimmed by 1 base and the J gene end by 7 bases; junction bases not matched to a gene: 8. The CDR3 loop spans 17 amino acids. CDR3 sequence: CASSLGTSGTFGNEQFF. The CDR3 DNA reads TGTGCCAGCAGCTTAGGGACTAGCGGGACTTTCGGGAATGAGCAGTTCTTC.

The V and J genes are TRBV27 and TRBJ2-3, with 9 bases identical to TRBD2. Per germline, CDR1 MNHEY and CDR2 SMNVEV (reference sequence). The CDR3 is 18 amino acids. The V gene end was trimmed by 0 bases and the J gene end by 2 bases; junction bases not matched to a gene: 9. CDR3 in DNA: TGTGCCAGCAGTTTATCGCGGCTAGCGGGGATAAACACAGATACGCAGTATTTT. It is translated as CASSLSRLAGINTDTQYF.

The chain has TRBV9 and TRBJ1-4; 7 positions match TRBD1. This CDR3 spans 15 amino acids. The V gene's germline CDR1 is SGDLS and CDR2 YYNGEE. V gave up 2 bases and J gave up 0 bases; unmatched junction bases: 1. CDR3 amino acids: CASSVTGATNEKLFF. CDR3 DNA: TGTGCCAGCAGCGTTACAGGGGCAACTAATGAAAAACTGTTTTTT.

The chain is built from TRBV30 and TRBJ1-2; D is perhaps TRBD1 (6 bases). Between the trimmed V and J ends, which lost 0 bases and 2 bases, there was a span of 13 bases. This CDR3 contains 15 residues. The germline V gene has CDR1 GTSNPN and CDR2 SVGIG (reference sequence). The CDR3 region is CAWSVGHKPNYGYTF. DNA of the CDR3: TGTGCCTGGAGTGTGGGACATAAGCCAAACTATGGCTACACCTTC.